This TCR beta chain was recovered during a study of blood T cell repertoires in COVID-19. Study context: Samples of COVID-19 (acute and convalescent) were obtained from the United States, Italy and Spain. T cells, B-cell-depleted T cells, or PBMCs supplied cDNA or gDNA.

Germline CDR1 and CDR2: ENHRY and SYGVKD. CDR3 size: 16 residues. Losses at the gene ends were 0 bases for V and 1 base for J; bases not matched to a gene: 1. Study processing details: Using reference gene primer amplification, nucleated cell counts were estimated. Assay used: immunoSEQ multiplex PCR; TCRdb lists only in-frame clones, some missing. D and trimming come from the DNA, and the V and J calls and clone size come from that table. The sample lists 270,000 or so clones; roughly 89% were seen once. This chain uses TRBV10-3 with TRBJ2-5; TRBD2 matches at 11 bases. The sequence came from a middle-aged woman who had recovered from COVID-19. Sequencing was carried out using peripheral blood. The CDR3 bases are TGTGCCATCAGTGAGTCGACTAGCGGGACCCAAGAGACCCAGTACTTC. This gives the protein CAISESTSGTQETQYF.